This T cell receptor beta chain was retrieved from a study of shared clonotypes between healthy human individuals (dated by TCRdb to 2018 to 2021). For the wider study: Three men and two women, aged 18 to 49 years, made up the cohort. To estimate repertoire size and how much clonotype sharing occurs between individuals, the study deeply sequenced the blood TCR repertoires of about 5 healthy adults. Between about 0.85 and 9.5 billion PBMCs per donor were obtained by leukapheresis. To increase sequencing depth and limit assay-specific biases, different laboratories used diverse techniques to prepare libraries and sequence TCR repertoires. For each donor, CD4 naive and CD4 memory were each run on three plates, CD8 naive on two plates, and CD8 memory on one plate. General findings and caveats noted by the study authors: Sampling was limited to blood, and TCR repertoires in tissue likely differ from TCR repertoires in blood. Approximately 5% of naive CD4, 3% to 3.5% of naive CD8, around 2.3% of memory CD4, and 0.4% of memory CD8 clonotypes were shared across several donors. Clonotypes shared by all four sorted-subset donors showed higher generation probabilities than non-shared clonotypes. Because the study included only a small number of donors, the genetic and exposure-history diversity represented was limited. Incomplete sequencing was indicated by rarefaction of sorted-subset datasets, despite the large sequencing depth. Pairwise subsampling led to the expectation that sequencing depth would affect the degree of clonotype sharing among donors. Naive subsets generally had larger estimated clonotype richness than memory subsets.

CDR1 and CDR2 (MNHEY, SVGAGI) derive from the germline V gene. V is reduced by 6 bases and J by 2 bases, leaving a spacing of 11 bases between them. The CDR3, from cysteine to phenylalanine, totals 13 residues. Just CDR3 DNA is preserved here, 39 bases in frame from base 1. TCR CDR3 regions were amplified from genomic DNA by multiplex PCR using the deep immunoSEQ assay. Genomic DNA extracted from each cell subset was distributed evenly over all wells of several immunoSEQ 96-well plates, and each plate served as one replicate. For sorted subsets, around 200 ng genomic DNA, equal to about 30,000 T cell genomes, was loaded into each replicate PCR. The purified libraries were quantified using a Qubit 3.0 fluorometer, sized with a Bioanalyzer 2100, and then quantified again using the KAPA Library Quantification kit. Each immunoSEQ 96-well plate was sequenced on its own single-read 150-cycle Illumina NextSeq 550 flow cell. Per the original workflow: Because the immunoSEQ output included only junctional sequences and no quality scores, the filtering could not be the same as the filtering used for full-length reads. To assign V/J genes and CDR3, sequences were annotated using PyIR, a Python wrapper for IgBLAST v1.9, with IMGT germline references. Any read was removed if the V/J assignment was weak (E-value above 1e-6), the CDR3 was missing, or the read contained stop codons, out-of-frame junctions, or ambiguous translated residues. A V3J clonotype was defined by an identical inferred V gene, J gene, and CDR3 amino acid sequence. The percentage overlap between two repertoires was calculated by dividing the number of shared unique clonotypes by the size of the smaller repertoire. Richness of each repertoire was evaluated using RTK rarefaction, the Chao1 estimator, and Recon v2.1 estimates of unobserved clonotypes. Generation probabilities for all TCRbeta clonotypes obtained by the gDNA method from a handful of donors were computed using OLGA. In TCRdb, the immuneACCESS table is reduced to in-frame sequences with V and J assigned. These tables do not hold every clone; where another copy was compared, an unresolved V gene accounts for under half, and the others remain unexplained. For V, J and clone size, that table is used; D and trimming come from the DNA. Counted in this sample were 2 million to 3 million clones; approximately 93% of them appeared once. The ten largest make up around 0.37% of the sample.

On this clone itself: Its antigen remains unidentified. Per-nucleotide qualities are absent, and no much larger clonotype sits a single base away.

Healthy HIV-negative adults with no recently reported acute infections or vaccinations were included as donors. All donors were Caucasian adults living in Nashville, Tennessee, USA. CD4+ T cells were enriched through magnetic negative selection, after which naive cells were positively selected on CD45RA and the remaining negative fraction served as the memory subset. Blood was obtained by leukapheresis, after which PBMCs were separated by Ficoll-Histopaque density gradient centrifugation and cryopreserved in liquid nitrogen vapor phase. Analytical flow cytometry was used to check the purity and quantity of each magnetically sorted T cell population. From each sorted fraction, genomic DNA was isolated and quantified by UV absorbance on a Nanodrop 2000c.

The receptor was derived from a man between 18 and 35 years old in good health. Some clones in this sample may be carry-over from other donors' samples. The sample was naive CD4+ T cells from PBMCs. This specimen's cell subset or site label, per the study, means: CD45RA+ positively selected. Recombination connected TRBV6-5 to TRBJ2-7, with the D gene not confidently named. The CDR3 region has the sequence CASSTGRAYEQYF. The nucleotide sequence is given as TGTGCCAGCAGCACGGGCCGAGCCTACGAGCAGTACTTC.